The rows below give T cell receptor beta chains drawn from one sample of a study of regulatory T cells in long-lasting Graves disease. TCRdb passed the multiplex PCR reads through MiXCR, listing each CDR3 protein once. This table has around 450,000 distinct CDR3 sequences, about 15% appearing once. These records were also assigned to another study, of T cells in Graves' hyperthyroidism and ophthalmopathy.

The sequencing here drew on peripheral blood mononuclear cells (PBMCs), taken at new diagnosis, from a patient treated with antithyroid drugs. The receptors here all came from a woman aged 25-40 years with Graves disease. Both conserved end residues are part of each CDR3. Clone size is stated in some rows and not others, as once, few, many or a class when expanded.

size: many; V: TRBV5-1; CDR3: CASSLGLGSYNEQFF
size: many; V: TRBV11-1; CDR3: CASSSEGGGIQETQYF
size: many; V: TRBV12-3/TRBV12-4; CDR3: CASKGTGRETQYF
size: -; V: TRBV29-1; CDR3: CSIWLGLKNIQYF
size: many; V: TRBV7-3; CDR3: CASSFRGTVYNEQFF
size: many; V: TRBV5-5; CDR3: CASSFGGELFF
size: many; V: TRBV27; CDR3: CASTPGHSYEQYF
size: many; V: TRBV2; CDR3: CASSGLAGDNEQFF
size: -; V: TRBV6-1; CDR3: CASTNRGRNTEAFF
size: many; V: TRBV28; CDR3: CASSLSRSWNQPQHF